The rows below give T cell receptor beta chains drawn from one sample of a study of T cells in Graves' hyperthyroidism and ophthalmopathy. TCRdb itself ran the multiplex PCR reads through MiXCR, one entry per CDR3 protein. The sample records around 420,000 distinct CDR3 sequences, around a sixth being singletons. Sequenced input: blood. All receptors come from a woman aged 18-29 years with Graves' hyperthyroidism. The CDR3 runs from the conserved cysteine through the conserved F or W. Fields, in order: D gene, clone size, J gene, V gene, CDR3 DNA, CDR3 protein. D genes are given only for firm matches. For some rows the clone size is stated as once, few or many, or as a class when expanded; others skip it.

d_gene: .
abundance: many
j_gene: TRBJ1-2
v_gene: TRBV29-1
CDR3nt: TGCAGCGTTGAGCGGCAAAACTATGGCTACACCTTC
CDR3aa: CSVERQNYGYTF

d_gene: TRBD1
abundance: many
j_gene: TRBJ1-1
v_gene: TRBV6-1
CDR3nt: TGTGCCAGCAGTGAATCCGGACAGGGGTACACTGAAGCTTTCTTT
CDR3aa: CASSESGQGYTEAFF

d_gene: TRBD1
abundance: many
j_gene: TRBJ1-6
v_gene: TRBV12-3/TRBV12-4
CDR3nt: TGTGCCAGCAGCGATGGGGTGGGACAGTATAATTCACCCCTCCACTTT
CDR3aa: CASSDGVGQYNSPLHF

d_gene: TRBD1
abundance: many
j_gene: TRBJ1-1
v_gene: TRBV3-1
CDR3nt: TGTGCCAGCAGCCAACGCCACAGGGGGCTAACTGAAGCTTTCTTT
CDR3aa: CASSQRHRGLTEAFF

d_gene: TRBD2
abundance: many
j_gene: TRBJ2-1
v_gene: TRBV7-2
CDR3nt: TGTGCCAGCAGCTCTTTGATGACTAGCGGGTCTAATGAGCAGTTCTTC
CDR3aa: CASSSLMTSGSNEQFF

d_gene: .
abundance: many
j_gene: TRBJ2-7
v_gene: TRBV19
CDR3nt: TGTGCCAGTGAAGCGGGCCAGGGGGGGGAGCAGTACTTC
CDR3aa: CASEAGQGGEQYF

d_gene: TRBD1
abundance: few
j_gene: TRBJ2-1
v_gene: TRBV6-1
CDR3nt: TGTGCCAGCAGTCCCGCTCCGGACAGGGGCGAGCAGTTCTTC
CDR3aa: CASSPAPDRGEQFF

d_gene: .
abundance: few
j_gene: TRBJ1-3
v_gene: TRBV12-3/TRBV12-4
CDR3nt: TGTGCCAGCAGTCCGAACATGATCCTGGGGAACACCATATATTTT
CDR3aa: CASSPNMILGNTIYF

d_gene: .
abundance: many
j_gene: TRBJ1-3
v_gene: TRBV12-3/TRBV12-4
CDR3nt: TGTGCCAGCAGCCTGAAGACCCCCACGGGAAACACCATATATTTT
CDR3aa: CASSLKTPTGNTIYF

d_gene: .
abundance: many
j_gene: TRBJ2-3
v_gene: TRBV7-3
CDR3nt: TGTGCCAGCAGCTTCTCGGCGGAGAGAACCGATACGCAGTATTTT
CDR3aa: CASSFSAERTDTQYF

d_gene: .
abundance: many
j_gene: TRBJ2-7
v_gene: TRBV6-1
CDR3nt: TGTGCCAGCAGTGAGGGGCCAACTATACCCTACGAGCAGTACTTC
CDR3aa: CASSEGPTIPYEQYF

d_gene: .
abundance: .
j_gene: TRBJ1-6
v_gene: TRBV18
CDR3nt: TGTGCCAGCTCACGGGTGTCACAAGAACCGCCTATAACAAATTCACCCCTCCACTTT
CDR3aa: CASSRVSQEPPITNSPLHF

d_gene: TRBD2
abundance: .
j_gene: TRBJ2-3
v_gene: TRBV4-1
CDR3nt: TGCGCCAGCAGCCAAGAGCGACTAGCGGGGGGCTCAGATACGCAGTATTTT
CDR3aa: CASSQERLAGGSDTQYF

d_gene: TRBD2
abundance: many
j_gene: TRBJ2-3
v_gene: TRBV10-1
CDR3nt: TGCGCCCTCCACAGACTAGCGGGAGGGCCAGGTGCCACAGATACGCAGTATTTT
CDR3aa: CALHRLAGGPGATDTQYF

d_gene: TRBD1
abundance: .
j_gene: TRBJ1-4
v_gene: TRBV6-2/TRBV6-3
CDR3nt: TGTGCCAGCAGTTACCAGAGGACAGGGCGACTAACAACTAATGAAAAACTGTTTTTT
CDR3aa: CASSYQRTGRLTTNEKLFF

d_gene: .
abundance: many
j_gene: TRBJ2-3
v_gene: TRBV20-1
CDR3nt: TGCAGTGCAAGACTTGGAGATACGCAGTATTTT
CDR3aa: CSARLGDTQYF

d_gene: .
abundance: .
j_gene: TRBJ2-1
v_gene: TRBV25-1
CDR3nt: TGTGCCAGCAGTAGAGCCTACAATGAGCAGTTCTTC
CDR3aa: CASSRAYNEQFF

d_gene: .
abundance: few
j_gene: TRBJ1-2
v_gene: TRBV6-2/TRBV6-3
CDR3nt: TGTGCCAGCCGGTACGGGTATAGGGGCTACACCTTC
CDR3aa: CASRYGYRGYTF

d_gene: TRBD1
abundance: many
j_gene: TRBJ2-2
v_gene: TRBV18
CDR3nt: TGTGCCAGCTCACCAGGCGGGGACAGGACCGGGGAGCTGTTTTTT
CDR3aa: CASSPGGDRTGELFF

d_gene: TRBD1
abundance: many
j_gene: TRBJ2-6
v_gene: TRBV18
CDR3nt: TGTGCCAGCTCTCCGGACAGGGGTGGCTCTGGGGCCAACGTCCTGACTTTC
CDR3aa: CASSPDRGGSGANVLTF

d_gene: .
abundance: many
j_gene: TRBJ1-2
v_gene: TRBV3-1
CDR3nt: TGTGCCAGCAGCCAATTGGGCCAATATGGCTACACCTTC
CDR3aa: CASSQLGQYGYTF

d_gene: .
abundance: many
j_gene: TRBJ2-7
v_gene: TRBV7-9
CDR3nt: TGTGCCAGCAGCTTTTCGGAGGGTTCCTACGAGCAGTACTTC
CDR3aa: CASSFSEGSYEQYF

d_gene: .
abundance: many
j_gene: TRBJ1-5
v_gene: TRBV12-3/TRBV12-4
CDR3nt: TGTGCCAGCAGTTTAGCACTAGCGAATCAGCCCCAGCATTTT
CDR3aa: CASSLALANQPQHF

d_gene: TRBD2
abundance: many
j_gene: TRBJ2-2
v_gene: TRBV6-1
CDR3nt: TGTGCCAGCAGCCCACGGGGGGGGACCGGGGAGCTGTTTTTT
CDR3aa: CASSPRGGTGELFF

d_gene: .
abundance: many
j_gene: TRBJ2-3
v_gene: TRBV4-1
CDR3nt: TGCGCCAGCAGCCCCGAGGGGGGTGGCACAGATACGCAGTATTTT
CDR3aa: CASSPEGGGTDTQYF

d_gene: .
abundance: .
j_gene: TRBJ2-7
v_gene: TRBV7-9
CDR3nt: TGTGCCAGCAGCCCGCACGGGACGGACTACGAGCAGTACTTC
CDR3aa: CASSPHGTDYEQYF

d_gene: TRBD1
abundance: many
j_gene: TRBJ2-7
v_gene: TRBV28
CDR3nt: TGTGCCAGCAGTTTAGGGGATGGAGGGACAGGGGGCTACGAGCAGTACTTC
CDR3aa: CASSLGDGGTGGYEQYF

d_gene: TRBD2
abundance: many
j_gene: TRBJ2-7
v_gene: TRBV6-2/TRBV6-3
CDR3nt: TGTGCCAGCAGTTATAATATGAACCGGGGGGATCGAGACGAGCAGTACTTC
CDR3aa: CASSYNMNRGDRDEQYF

d_gene: .
abundance: few
j_gene: TRBJ2-7
v_gene: TRBV12-3/TRBV12-4
CDR3nt: TGTGCCAGCAAACTTAGGGGGGCCGAGCAGTACTTC
CDR3aa: CASKLRGAEQYF